These T cell receptor beta chains were read from a single sample in a study of blood T cells in healthy people across ages. TCRdb independently ran MiXCR on the 5' RACE reads; one entry per CDR3 protein. Here the sample spans 1.5 million to 2 million distinct CDR3 sequences, about 30% being singletons. Sequencing used blood. These receptors were obtained from a woman in her twenties or thirties in good health. The conserved cysteine and the conserved F or W are not part of the CDR3 here.

>TRBV5-1|TRBJ2-7
ASSPMSGGEQY
>TRBV7-6|TRBJ2-1
ASSHGTADEQF
>TRBV6-5|.
ASSYAAGGAYEQF
>TRBV21-1|TRBJ2-7
AGSSQLAGGPYEQY
>TRBV11-2|TRBJ1-1
ASSLDLRTEAF
>TRBV7-9|TRBJ1-4
ASSLGRDGNEKLF
>TRBV7-9|TRBJ2-3
ASSLDGITQY
>TRBV20-1|TRBJ2-4
SARRAGVVKNIQY
>TRBV28|TRBJ2-4
ASSFGVGNIQY
>TRBV27|.
ASSFRESGTSGFNEQY
>TRBV12-3/TRBV12-4|TRBJ1-1
ASSPTGSLAF
>TRBV7-2|TRBJ2-3
ASSSYPFGGALTDTQY
>TRBV20-1|TRBJ2-3
SARVRGGATDTQY
>TRBV20-1|TRBJ2-7
SASPGQTPYEQY
>TRBV6-2/TRBV6-3|TRBJ2-1
ASSYSGRGIYNEQF
>TRBV29-1|TRBJ1-1
SVATNTEAF
>TRBV6-5|TRBJ2-1
ASSRTSGFYNEQF
>TRBV5-5|TRBJ2-7
ASSLEPLQGSSYEQY
>TRBV11-2|TRBJ1-2
ASSSPRRPGTGEYSSGYGYT
>TRBV7-9|TRBJ1-2
ASSLPQGPGYT
>TRBV29-1|TRBJ1-4
SVFSDRGVQEKRF
>TRBV20-1|TRBJ2-1
SARDSGRRNEQF
>TRBV14|TRBJ2-4
ASSQSPAENIQY
>TRBV5-1|TRBJ2-7
ASSLLLDGSYEQY
>TRBV28|TRBJ1-1
ASSLGGSSEAF
>TRBV12-3/TRBV12-4|TRBJ1-6
ASSLGVRTLH
>TRBV5-4|TRBJ2-7
ASSLYGGTTSSYEQY
>TRBV5-1|TRBJ2-6
ASSIPSGQGASGANVLT
>TRBV10-3|TRBJ2-7
AISDSLAGGYEQY